This T cell receptor (beta chain) emerged from a study of beta chain features in type 1 diabetes. Across the whole study: In age, gender and cell yields, patients were similar to healthy donors. General study results and limits: Type 1 diabetes patients had TCRB CDR3s that were shorter (moderately but significantly so) in all four CD4+ subsets.

The authors reverse transcribed all of the isolated RNA, so sequencing captured expressed TCRB transcripts. Naive, central memory and regulatory T cell samples averaged roughly 3.5 million reads. The assay was immunoSEQ multiplex PCR, and TCRdb's table has in-frame clones only and misses some. The sample records 50,000 or so clones, roughly 41% being singletons. Note on this clone: Its antigen is as yet unknown.

The receptor's source is a man aged 25 to 40 with type 1 diabetes. Material: Tregs from blood.

The CDR3 sequence is CASSPFQGQGYGYTF. As DNA, the CDR3 is TGTGCCAGCTCACCATTTCAAGGACAGGGCTATGGCTACACCTTC. V is TRBV18 and J is TRBJ1-2, with 8 bases lining up with TRBD1. CDR3 length equals 15 residues. V shed 2 bases and J 4 bases; nucleotides not matched to a gene: 6. Germline loops: CDR1 KGHSH, CDR2 LQKENI.